Listed here are 13 T cell receptor beta chains from one sample, sequenced in a study of T cells in localized non-small cell lung cancer. Measured with immunoSEQ multiplex PCR; TCRdb has only the in-frame clones, and not every one. The sample shows 2,600 or so clones, 26% of them seen only once. Source: lung tumor tissue, taken before any cancer treatment. The receptors stem from a female donor older than 55 with stage I lung adenocarcinoma.

Only a few counts were recorded for this clone. J is TRBJ2-7 and V is TRBV11-3; no reliable D call. This CDR3 has 14 residues. Trimming removed 5 bases at V and 1 base at J, with 12 bases between. CDR1 SGHNT and CDR2 YENEEA come from the germline V gene. The CDR3 nucleotides read TGTGCCAGCAGCGGGCAGCTGAATTCCTACGAGCAGTACTTC. Its translation: CASSGQLNSYEQYF.

The table lists this clone with a few counts. The chain joins TRBV6-8 to TRBJ1-3; TRBD1 might be the D (5 bases). This CDR3 is built from 17 residues. V lost 6 bases and J 0 bases, leaving 18 bases between the germline ends. Germline values: CDR1 MNHGY, CDR2 SAAAGT. DNA of the CDR3: TGTGCCAGCAGAGAGGGACGGGGAACCTACTCTGGAAACACCATATATTTT. Encoded protein: CASREGRGTYSGNTIYF.

This clone was seen more than once but under ten times. V gene TRBV11-3 combines with J gene TRBJ2-5; 9 nucleotides line up with TRBD1. The CDR3 runs to 15 residues. Germline loops: CDR1 SGHNT, CDR2 YENEEA. V shed 5 bases, J shed 2 bases, and the junction held 6 bases outside the gene matches. In DNA form, the CDR3 reads TGTGCCAGCAGCCGCCTCGACAGGGGGCAAGAGACCCAGTACTTC. Translating gives CASSRLDRGQETQYF.

V is TRBV30 and J is TRBJ2-5, with a weak D call TRBD2 (5 bases). Trimming shortened V by 1 base and J by 1 base, and 10 bases separated the two germline ends. The germline V gene encodes CDR1 GTSNPN and CDR2 SVGIG (reference sequence). The CDR3 is 14 residues long. CDR3 nucleotides: TGTGCCTGGAGTGCGAGGCTAGCCCAAGAGACCCAGTACTTC. Its protein product is CAWSARLAQETQYF. Filled out from reference TRBV30 and TRBJ2-5, the complete variable domain reads SQTIHQWPATLVQPVGSPLSLECTVEGTSNPNLYWYRQAAGRGLQLLFYSVGIGQISSEVPQNLSASRPQDRQFILSSKKLLLSDSGFYLCAWSARLAQETQYFGPGTRLLVL.

This clone occurred a few times. The chain couples TRBV1 to TRBJ1-2; TRBD1 is the table's D call and was not checked against the DNA. TRBV1 is a recognized pseudogene. The CDR3 is 15 amino acids. The CDR3 DNA is TGCGCCAGCAGCCAAGAGTACAGACCTAACTATGGCTACACCTTC. It translates to CASSQEYRPNYGYTF.

The chain recombines TRBV30 with TRBJ2-2; TRBD1 is a possible D gene (6 bases). CDR3 length: 15 amino acids. From germline, CDR1 is GTSNPN and CDR2 SVGIG (reference sequence). V shed 1 base and J shed 3 bases, with 12 bases lying between them. CDR3 residues: CAWSDDRTYTGELFF. In DNA form, the CDR3 reads TGTGCCTGGAGTGACGACAGGACCTACACCGGGGAGCTGTTTTTT.

The chain recombines TRBV6-1 with TRBJ1-1; D uncertain. Germline loops: CDR1 MNHNS, CDR2 SASEGT. CDR3 length equals 15 residues. The V and J ends lost 1 base and 0 bases respectively, with 9 bases between them. CDR3 DNA: TGTGCCAGCAGTGAAGATGGAACCTTGAACACTGAAGCTTTCTTT. Protein: CASSEDGTLNTEAFF.

The chain employs TRBV6-8 and TRBJ1-1; possible D gene TRBD1, 6 bases. The germline CDR1 and CDR2 sequences are MNHGY and SAAAGT. Trimming removed 0 bases at V and 7 bases at J, with 12 bases between. The CDR3 runs to 14 residues. The CDR3 sequence is CASSYSGGFGEAFF. Here the CDR3 DNA reads TGTGCCAGCAGTTACTCAGGGGGATTTGGTGAAGCTTTCTTT.

This chain joins TRBV10-3 and TRBJ2-3; D not certain. This CDR3 has 14 residues. Deletions cut 6 bases from V and 0 bases from J, with 10 bases between. Germline values: CDR1 ENHRY, CDR2 SYGVKD. CDR3 DNA: TGTGCCATCAGCGCGGACGGGAGCACAGATACGCAGTATTTT. Residues: CAISADGSTDTQYF.

This clone turned up a few times. This rearrangement joins TRBV1 to TRBJ2-7; the table assigns TRBD2, which was not confirmed against the DNA. TRBV1 is shown as a pseudogene. The CDR3 covers 16 residues. Here the CDR3 DNA reads TGCGCCAGCAGCCCGATGGGCGGGGGGAGCTCCTACGAGCAGTACTTC. It codes for CASSPMGGGSSYEQYF.

The chain uses TRBV29-1 and TRBJ1-1, with TRBD1 as a possible D gene (6 bases). CDR1 and CDR2 (germline): SQVTM, ANQGSEA. CDR3 length: 12 residues. Trimming cost V 6 bases and J 14 bases, with 22 bases left between them. This CDR3 is CSVRQVVPMEFF. In DNA form, the CDR3 reads TGCAGCGTCCGACAGGTTGTTCCGATGGAGTTCTTT.

This clone has just one count. V gene TRBV14 combines with J gene TRBJ1-2, with a possible D match to TRBD1 (5 bases). CDR1 is SGHDN, CDR2 FVKESK, per germline. The CDR3 sequence is 13 residues long. The V gene lost 4 bases and the J gene lost 8 bases, with 14 bases spanning the gap. For the CDR3, the DNA is TGTGCCAGCAGCCCGGACATGGCCGCCGGCTACACCTTC. Amino acids: CASSPDMAAGYTF.

The rearrangement links TRBV11-1 to TRBJ2-3, with TRBD2 matching over 8 bases. After removal of 5 bases from V and 6 bases from J, the junction contained 13 bases not matched to a gene. This CDR3 has 16 amino acids. Germline CDR1 is SGHAT and CDR2 is FQDESV (reference sequence). CDR3 DNA: TGTGCCAGCAGCATTTCGGGAAGCGGGAGAGGGGATACGCAGTATTTT. It specifies CASSISGSGRGDTQYF.